The 23 T cell receptor beta chains below all came from one sample that was sequenced in a study of radiation and T cells in renal cell carcinoma. Regarding time point: blood 2 weeks post-SBRT. Treatment in this sample: 15 Gy SBRT to primary tumor, nephrectomy 4 weeks later. Here immunoSEQ multiplex PCR was the method, and the copy in TCRdb shows in-frame clones only, minus some. The sample has 100,000 to 150,000 clones, 65% to 85% seen once. Material: blood, obtained from a patient whose treatment included radiotherapy and nephrectomy. All receptors derive from a man in his fifties or sixties with renal cell carcinoma.

The chain recombines TRBV2 with TRBJ2-7; D unresolved. Trimming took off 5 bases at V and 0 bases at J, with 2 bases between the two ends. The CDR3 extends over 11 amino acids. Germline V gene lookup returns CDR1 SNHLY and CDR2 FYNNEI. In nucleotides, the CDR3 is TGTGCCAGCAGTATCTCCTACGAGCAGTACTTC. Encoded protein: CASSISYEQYF.

This chain links TRBV6-5 with TRBJ1-2; possibly TRBD1 for D (6 bases). Germline lookup yields CDR1 MNHEY and CDR2 SVGAGI. Deletions cut 2 bases from V and 5 bases from J, with 18 bases between. CDR3 size: 16 residues. CDR3 protein: CASSYQQSRGRYGYTF. CDR3 nucleotides: TGTGCCAGCAGTTACCAACAGTCTCGGGGGCGATATGGCTACACCTTC.

The rearrangement links TRBV10-2 to TRBJ2-2, with 7 bases fitting TRBD1. Germline V lookup: CDR1 WSHSY, CDR2 SAAADI. The CDR3 has 14 residues. With V trimmed by 6 bases and J by 8 bases, 9 bases remained unmatched. The CDR3 DNA reads as TGCGCCAGCAGCGGGACAGCCAGAGGGGGGGAGCTGTTTTTT. Translating it yields CASSGTARGGELFF.

The chain uses TRBV6-6 and TRBJ2-7; 7 bases map to TRBD2. Losses at the gene ends were 5 bases for V and 6 bases for J; bases not matched to a gene: 4. This CDR3 comprises 12 residues. Germline V gene lookup returns CDR1 MNHNY and CDR2 SVGAGI (reference sequence). The CDR3 loop is CASSGPGGEQYF. CDR3 in DNA: TGTGCCAGCAGTGGACCGGGAGGCGAGCAGTACTTC.

Regarding this clone: This same CDR3 is encoded by further DNA sequences in the sample. In DNA form, the CDR3 reads TGTGCCAGCAGCCAAGAAGGGACTAGCTACAATGAGCAGTTCTTC. Residues: CASSQEGTSYNEQFF. The rearrangement uses TRBV4-2 and TRBJ2-1; 8 nucleotides match TRBD2. Trimming took 0 bases from V and 3 from J; bases not matched to a gene: 1. The CDR3 is 15 amino acids. Germline CDR1 is LGHNA and CDR2 is YNFKEQ.

The chain is built from TRBV6-1 and TRBJ1-4; D not certain. The CDR3 extends over 13 amino acids. V lost 9 bases, J lost 0 bases, and 8 bases lay in between. The germline gives CDR1 MNHNS, CDR2 SASEGT. CDR3 nucleotides: TGTGCCAGACCGATTTCAACTAATGAAAAACTGTTTTTT. Its protein product is CARPISTNEKLFF.

This clone occurred once. The J gene is TRBJ2-4, the V gene TRBV6-1; D may be TRBD1 (6 bases). The CDR3 covers 14 residues. In germline, CDR1 is MNHNS, CDR2 SASEGT. Between the trimmed V and J ends, which lost 6 bases and 1 base, there was a span of 10 bases. CDR3 DNA sequence: TGTGCCAGCAGAGGACAGTTGGCCAAAAACATTCAGTACTTC. This encodes CASRGQLAKNIQYF.

This clone has only a few counts. This rearrangement joins TRBV7-9 to TRBJ2-1, with 10 positions matching TRBD2. This CDR3 comprises 14 residues. Germline values: CDR1 SEHNR, CDR2 FQNEAQ (reference sequence). V shed 5 bases, J shed 7 bases, and the junction held 5 bases outside the gene matches. Here the CDR3 reads CASSHLAGDNEQFF. As DNA, the CDR3 is TGTGCCAGCAGCCACCTAGCGGGAGATAATGAGCAGTTCTTC.

The chain uses TRBV6-5 and TRBJ1-5; D gene uncertain. CDR1 and CDR2 (germline): MNHEY, SVGAGI. V lost 6 bases and J 6 bases, leaving 12 bases between the germline ends. CDR3 length: 13 amino acids. In DNA, the CDR3 is TGTGCCAGCAGAGACCGGACGGGTCAGCCCCAGCATTTT. It codes for CASRDRTGQPQHF.

The chain recombines TRBV2 with TRBJ1-5; D gene uncertain. Germline V gene sequence: CDR1 SNHLY, CDR2 FYNNEI. Deletions cut 4 bases from V and 4 bases from J, with 8 bases between. The CDR3 runs to 13 residues. The CDR3 nucleotides are TGTGCCAGCAGTGTTGGACCGAATCAGCCCCAGCATTTT. As protein: CASSVGPNQPQHF.

The gene calls are TRBV7-9 and TRBJ1-2, with TRBD1 matching over 7 bases. The germline V gene has CDR1 SEHNR and CDR2 FQNEAQ (reference sequence). CDR3 length: 15 residues. The V and J ends lost 2 bases and 1 base, in that order; junction bases with no gene match: 4. The CDR3 region is CASSLTGEVNYGYTF. CDR3 nucleotides: TGTGCCAGCAGCTTAACAGGGGAGGTTAACTATGGCTACACCTTC.

The gene calls are TRBV6-5 and TRBJ2-7; D is perhaps TRBD2 (6 bases). Germline assignment: CDR1 MNHEY and CDR2 SVGAGI. Deletions cut 2 bases from V and 1 base from J, with 9 bases between. The CDR3 totals 14 residues. The CDR3 DNA reads TGTGCCAGCAGTTACGGGAGGAGGTCCTACGAGCAGTACTTC. Translation: CASSYGRRSYEQYF.

V and J are TRBV4-1 and TRBJ1-3; TRBD1 is a possible D gene (5 bases). The CDR3 is made up of 16 amino acids. Per the germline V gene, CDR1 is MGHRA and CDR2 is YSYEKL. V was cut by 0 bases and J by 5 bases, with 14 bases left in between. The CDR3 protein is CASSQEGGRARNTIYF. CDR3 in DNA: TGCGCCAGCAGCCAAGAGGGGGGTAGGGCGAGAAACACCATATATTTT.

The chain combines TRBV2 with TRBJ2-4, with 7 positions matching TRBD1. The CDR3 has 16 amino acids. Germline-derived CDR1 and CDR2 are SNHLY and FYNNEI. V gave up 9 bases and J gave up 0 bases; unmatched junction bases: 11. The CDR3 sequence is CARARGQIIAKNIQYF. The CDR3 DNA sequence: TGTGCCAGGGCTCGGGGACAGATTATAGCCAAAAACATTCAGTACTTC.

V is TRBV12-5 and J is TRBJ1-2; no reliable D call. CDR1 is LGHNT, CDR2 FRNRAP, per germline. Between the trimmed V and J ends, which lost 6 bases and 0 bases, there was a span of 17 bases. CDR3 size: 16 residues. The CDR3 is CASGETDGLANYGYTF. The CDR3 bases are TGTGCTAGTGGAGAAACGGACGGACTAGCTAACTATGGCTACACCTTC.

V is TRBV10-3 and J is TRBJ2-3; TRBD2 agrees at 9 bases. CDR1 is ENHRY, CDR2 SYGVKD, per germline. The ends lost 10 bases at V and 3 bases at J; junction bases unmatched: 11. The CDR3 is 15 residues long. The CDR3 DNA sequence: TGTGCCACGAAGGACCGACTAGCGGAGACAGATACGCAGTATTTT. Translation: CATKDRLAETDTQYF.

The chain uses TRBV12-2 and TRBJ2-5; the table names TRBD1, a call not compared with the DNA. TRBV12-2 is annotated as a pseudogene. CDR3 size: 19 residues. In DNA, the CDR3 is TGTGCAAGTCGCTTCTCTTCCCGGCTTGACGACAGGATAGAAGAGACCCAGTACTTC. Translation: CASRFSSRLDDRIEETQYF.

The rearrangement uses TRBV19 and TRBJ2-1, with 14 bases matching TRBD2. The CDR3 contains 15 residues. Germline CDR1 and CDR2: LNHDA and SQIVND (reference sequence). The trim removed 5 bases at V and 6 bases at J, leaving 3 bases unmatched. The CDR3 nucleotides read TGTGCCAGTAGTTTCGGACTAGCGGGAGGCAATGAGCAGTTCTTC. Translating it yields CASSFGLAGGNEQFF. Combining the CDR3 with reference TRBV19 and TRBJ2-1 gives the whole variable domain DGGITQSPKYLFRKEGQNVTLSCEQNLNHDAMYWYRQDPGQGLRLIYYSQIVNDFQKGDIAEGYSVSREKKESFPLTVTSAQKNPTAFYLCASSFGLAGGNEQFFGPGTRLTVL.

The gene calls are TRBV6-5 and TRBJ2-7, with 7 bases fitting TRBD1. Germline V gene sequence: CDR1 MNHEY, CDR2 SVGAGI. The CDR3 is 14 residues long. V lost 5 bases and J lost 3; bases outside the gene matches: 7. CDR3: CASSEPGQSYEQYF. The CDR3 DNA reads as TGTGCCAGCAGTGAGCCGGGACAGAGCTACGAGCAGTACTTC.

Comment on this clone: A clone one base away is much larger, so this may be a read error. The rearrangement uses TRBV7-6 and TRBJ2-7; D not certain. Trimming stripped 5 bases from V and 4 bases from J, with 9 bases between. The CDR3 runs to 12 residues. The germline gives CDR1 SGHVS, CDR2 FNYEAQ. CDR3 bases: TGTGCCAGCAGCCAATTGGGTTACGAGCAGTACTTC. Its protein is CASSQLGYEQYF.

V usage is TRBV14 and J usage is TRBJ2-3; D may be TRBD1 or TRBD2 (5 bases each). Per germline, CDR1 SGHDN and CDR2 FVKESK. The CDR3 extends over 15 amino acids. V was cut by 6 bases and J by 0 bases, with 13 bases left in between. The CDR3 DNA follows: TGTGCCAGCAGTCCCCGGGACCTAAGCACAGATACGCAGTATTTT. Translating it yields CASSPRDLSTDTQYF.

The chain links TRBV21-1 to TRBJ1-2. TRBV21-1 is noted as a pseudogene. CDR3 length: 16 residues. The CDR3: CASSVAGTQGDMGYTF. CDR3 nucleotide sequence: TGTGCCAGCAGCGTCGCCGGGACCCAGGGTGACATGGGCTACACCTTC.

V and J are TRBV9 and TRBJ2-2; D gene uncertain. Germline lookup yields CDR1 SGDLS and CDR2 YYNGEE. This CDR3 contains 12 residues. V lost 0 bases and J lost 8, with 5 bases in between. CDR3 loop: CASSVGWGELFF. CDR3 nucleotides: TGTGCCAGCAGCGTAGGGTGGGGGGAGCTGTTTTTT.